Listed here are 21 T cell receptor beta chains from one sample, sequenced in a study of post-analysis software for immune sequencing data (dated by TCRdb to the mid-2010s). Libraries were made using PCR. The reads were generated on an Illumina HiSeq 2500. Unique molecular identifiers were incorporated into TCR beta cDNA libraries to reduce PCR and sequencing biases. TCRdb trimmed the raw reads at Q25, called clones with MiXCR and kept productive beta chains. Here each entry gathers all rows of one CDR3 protein and keeps the most common genes and DNA. The sample table contains 350,000 to 500,000 distinct CDR3 sequences; only one count was recorded for roughly 40% of them. The top ten clonotypes cover less than 10% of the sample. The research as a whole found: Patients showed significantly higher frequencies than controls for 4 or 5 TRBV segments, among them TRBV5-6, TRBV5-1 and TRBV20-1.

The antigens these receptors bind are not known. The sample taken for sequencing was blood. Receptors originate from a girl aged 2-9 years with multiple sclerosis.

The chain carries TRBV10-3 and TRBJ2-1, with TRBD2 identical over 10 bases. CDR3 length: 13 amino acids. Germline V CDR1 and CDR2: ENHRY, SYGVKD. J gave up 6 bases and V 9 bases, and 5 bases lay outside the gene matches. CDR3 in DNA: TGTGCCATTGGAGGGACTAGCGCCAATGAGCAGTTCTTC. The encoded protein is CAIGGTSANEQFF.

The chain recombines TRBV9 with TRBJ2-1; TRBD1 might be the D (5 bases). Germline values: CDR1 SGDLS, CDR2 YYNGEE. The V gene lost 7 bases and the J gene lost 6 bases, with 11 bases spanning the gap. This CDR3 region has 12 residues. The CDR3 DNA is TGTGCCAGCGGGGCTGGCAGCAATGAGCAGTTCTTC. This gives the protein CASGAGSNEQFF. The full variable domain, with the rest looked up from reference TRBV9 and TRBJ2-1, is DSGVTQTPKHLITATGQRVTLRCSPRSGDLSVYWYQQSLDQGLQFLIQYYNGEERAKGNILERFSAQQFPDLHSELNLSSLELGDSALYFCASGAGSNEQFFGPGTRLTVL.

This clonotype was seen a few times. The chain employs TRBV7-8 and TRBJ2-1, with 8 nucleotides matching TRBD1. V trimming: 2 bases; J trimming: 8 bases; junction bases outside the gene matches: 5. Germline V gives CDR1 SGHVS, CDR2 FQNEAQ. This CDR3 has 14 residues. The CDR3 is CASSLSTGVYEQFF. CDR3 DNA sequence: TGTGCCAGCAGCTTATCGACAGGGGTCTATGAGCAGTTCTTC.

This clonotype was observed at least ten times. The genes are TRBV7-2 and TRBJ2-7; 9 positions match TRBD2. This CDR3 has 18 residues. Germline V gene lookup returns CDR1 SGHTA and CDR2 FQGNSA. Losses at the gene ends were 1 base for V and 2 bases for J; bases not matched to a gene: 12. Here the CDR3 DNA reads TGTGCCAGCAGCTTAGATCGCCCAGGAGCGGGGGGAACCTACGAGCAGTACTTC. This sequence encodes CASSLDRPGAGGTYEQYF. Full variable domain (rest looked up from reference TRBV7-2 and TRBJ2-7): GAGVSQSPSNKVTEKGKDVELRCDPISGHTALYWYRQSLGQGLEFLIYFQGNSAPDKSGLPSDRFSAERTGGSVSTLTIQRTQQEDSAVYLCASSLDRPGAGGTYEQYFGPGTRLTVT.

V is TRBV5-5 and J is TRBJ1-2; tentatively, D is TRBD1 (6 bases). Between the trimmed V and J ends, which lost 4 bases and 10 bases, there was a span of 26 bases. The germline CDR1 and CDR2 sequences are SGHKS and YYEKEE (reference sequence). The CDR3 consists of 16 residues. CDR3 residues: CASSHADLGGAKDYTF. CDR3 coding DNA: TGTGCCAGCAGCCACGCCGACTTGGGGGGGGCTAAGGACTACACCTTC.

There are a few counts of this clonotype. The rearrangement joins TRBV10-1 to TRBJ2-1, with 10 bases matching TRBD2. CDR3 size: 15 residues. J was trimmed by 8 bases and V by 3 bases; bases with no gene match: 7. Germline lookup yields CDR1 WNHNN and CDR2 SYGVQD (reference sequence). The CDR3 loop is CASSDERGGRDEQFF. Here the CDR3 DNA reads TGCGCCAGCAGTGATGAGCGGGGGGGCCGCGATGAGCAGTTCTTC.

This clonotype was observed a handful of times. The chain links TRBV28 to TRBJ2-1, with 11 bases aligning to TRBD2. Germline V gene lookup returns CDR1 MDHEN and CDR2 SYDVKM. The length of the CDR3 is 17 residues. The J segment lost 6 bases and the V segment lost 2 bases, leaving 9 bases of the junction unmatched. The chain's CDR3 is CASSLALAGGRFNEQFF. CDR3 DNA: TGTGCCAGCAGTTTAGCCCTAGCGGGGGGCCGGTTCAATGAGCAGTTCTTC.

The rearrangement links TRBV12-3 or TRBV12-4 to TRBJ1-1, with a weak D call TRBD1 (5 bases). V gave up 4 bases and J gave up 0 bases, with 18 bases separating them. This CDR3 is built from 17 residues. Here the CDR3 reads CASSSIIRTNMNTEAFF. CDR3 in DNA: TGTGCCAGCAGTTCAATCATTAGGACAAACATGAACACTGAAGCTTTCTTT.

This chain joins TRBV20-1 and TRBJ1-5, with D maybe TRBD1 (6 bases). Germline V gene data show CDR1 as DFQATT and CDR2 as SNEGSKA (reference sequence). The CDR3 is made up of 15 amino acids. V dropped 4 bases and J dropped 0 bases, with 13 bases sitting between them. The CDR3 DNA reads as TGCAGTGCTACTCCGGGGGCCGGTAGCAATCAGCCCCAGCATTTT. Its translation is CSATPGAGSNQPQHF.

J is TRBJ2-1 and V is TRBV12-3 or TRBV12-4, with 7 positions matching TRBD1. V dropped 5 bases and J dropped 4; count of bases not matched to a gene: 8. This CDR3 has 15 amino acids. Here the CDR3 DNA reads TGTGCCAGCAGTCAGTCTAGCAGGGGGTACAATGAGCAGTTCTTC. As protein: CASSQSSRGYNEQFF.

This clonotype was observed a few times. This chain connects TRBV13 to TRBJ2-3, with 14 bases matching TRBD2. CDR3 length equals 17 residues. The germline CDR1 and CDR2 sequences are PRHDT and FYEKMQ (reference sequence). V was pared by 5 bases and J by 2 bases, with 6 bases of the junction left unmatched. Here the CDR3 DNA reads TGTGCCAGCAGCCGGACTAGCGGGGGGCAGATCACAGATACGCAGTATTTT. As protein: CASSRTSGGQITDTQYF.

This sequence joins TRBV6-5 and TRBJ2-7; D perhaps matches TRBD2 (5 bases). The DNA end is a closer match to TRBJ2-5, so the J assignment may be wrong. Per the germline V gene, CDR1 is MNHEY and CDR2 is SVGAGI. CDR3 length equals 13 residues. CDR3 bases: TGTGCCAGCAGCTTCTCGGGGTTAGAGACCCAGTACTTC. It translates to CASSFSGLETQYF.

This chain joins TRBV6-2 or TRBV6-3 and TRBJ2-5; 8 nucleotides match TRBD1. Per the germline V gene, CDR1 is MNHEY and CDR2 is SVGEGT. This CDR3 is built from 16 residues. J lost 0 bases, V lost 6 bases, and 9 bases had no gene match. CDR3 coding DNA: TGTGCCAGCAGCCCTGTGGGGGGACAGGACCAAGAGACCCAGTACTTC. Translating gives CASSPVGGQDQETQYF.

This clonotype was counted between two and nine times. The chain is built from TRBV7-7 and TRBJ2-1, with D unresolved. CDR3 length: 13 amino acids. In germline, CDR1 is SSHAT, CDR2 FNYEAQ (reference sequence). The ends were cut back, 5 bases at V and 6 bases at J, with 11 bases in the middle. The CDR3 here is CASSVDESNEQFF. CDR3 nucleotides: TGTGCCAGCAGCGTTGACGAGAGCAATGAGCAGTTCTTC.

This chain connects TRBV28 to TRBJ1-5, with a possible D match to TRBD1 (5 bases). Germline V gene data show CDR1 as MDHEN and CDR2 as SYDVKM. The V end lost 6 bases, the J end lost 7 bases, and 16 bases lay between the germline ends. This CDR3 comprises 14 residues. The CDR3 coding sequence is TGTGCCAGCAGCCCGCGGGTAGGGGCACAGCCCCAGCATTTT. Protein product: CASSPRVGAQPQHF. Based on the CDR3 plus reference TRBV28 and TRBJ1-5, the full variable domain is DVKVTQSSRYLVKRTGEKVFLECVQDMDHENMFWYRQDPGLGLRLIYFSYDVKMKEKGDIPEGYSVSREKKERFSLILESASTNQTSMYLCASSPRVGAQPQHFGDGTRLSIL.

The gene calls are TRBV20-1 and TRBJ2-3, with a possible D match to TRBD2 (6 bases). Germline assignment: CDR1 DFQATT and CDR2 SNEGSKA (reference sequence). The CDR3 is 14 amino acids. V was pared by 5 bases and J by 5 bases, with 17 bases between. Here the CDR3 reads CSAEGLQIIDTQYF. DNA for the CDR3: TGCAGTGCTGAGGGACTTCAAATCATAGATACGCAGTATTTT.

The chain uses TRBV4-3 and TRBJ2-3, with TRBD2 matching 12 bases. The CDR3 runs 19 residues. V was pared by 4 bases and J by 1 base, with 12 bases of the junction left unmatched. Germline loops: CDR1 LGHNA, CDR2 YSLEER. The CDR3 is CASSPLIPLAGGGTDTQYF. As DNA, the CDR3 is TGCGCCAGCAGCCCTCTTATTCCACTAGCGGGAGGCGGCACAGATACGCAGTATTTT.

This clonotype appeared a few times. This chain uses TRBV12-3 or TRBV12-4 with TRBJ2-1; 9 bases align to TRBD2. The trim removed 0 bases at V and 10 bases at J, leaving 7 bases unmatched. The CDR3 spans 15 residues. CDR3 bases: TGTGCCAGCAGTTTAGCTAGCGGGAGAGTTGGGGAGCAGTTCTTC. Translated, it gives CASSLASGRVGEQFF.

The table lists this clonotype with a few counts. This chain joins TRBV5-1 and TRBJ2-5; D is undetermined. This CDR3 has 15 amino acids. Trimming left V 0 bases short and J 2 bases short, with 11 bases between. Germline loops: CDR1 SGHRS, CDR2 YFSETQ. The CDR3 bases are TGCGCCAGCAGCTTGGTTGGTAGGATGCAAGAGACCCAGTACTTC. Amino acid sequence: CASSLVGRMQETQYF.

This clonotype was detected a few times. The gene calls are TRBV11-2 and TRBJ1-1, with 8 nucleotides matching TRBD1. The germline V gene has CDR1 SGHAT and CDR2 FQNNGV. This CDR3 comprises 14 residues. V lost 5 bases to trimming and J lost 6 bases; unmatched junction nucleotides: 8. Here the CDR3 reads CASSGVDRGPEAFF. Here the CDR3 DNA reads TGTGCCAGCAGCGGAGTAGACAGGGGACCTGAAGCTTTCTTT.

This clonotype was detected a few times. The chain combines TRBV29-1 with TRBJ1-1; 8 bases match TRBD1. J gave up 6 bases and V 4 bases, and 13 bases lay outside the gene matches. There are 15 residues in the CDR3. Per the germline V gene, CDR1 is SQVTM and CDR2 is ANQGSEA. The CDR3 DNA is TGCAGCGTTGGACAGGGGTTGGTTGCCAGCGCTGAAGCTTTCTTT. This sequence encodes CSVGQGLVASAEAFF.